This TCR beta chain was documented in a study of shared clonotypes between healthy human individuals. Study findings and constraints: Clonotypes shared by all four sorted-subset donors had higher generation probabilities than non-shared clonotypes. Four donors shared 4.5% to 6.5% of their naive CD4 clonotypes. Estimated clonotype richness was generally higher in naive than memory subsets.

Only CD45RO-negative cells positively selected for CCR7 counted as naive CD8 cells, so terminally differentiated effector memory CD45RA+ cells were excluded. The healthy adult donors were HIV-negative and reported no recent acute infections or vaccinations. A remark on this clone: What it binds is unknown.

The repertoire was sequenced with immunoSEQ multiplex PCR; TCRdb's copy has only in-frame clones and lacks some. The data hold 600,000 or so clones, with about 98% observed a single time. This clonotype was sampled from a man aged 25-40 years in good health. Sequencing was carried out using naive CD8+ T cells sorted from blood.

The CDR3 loop is CASSLRGTSIYEQYF. In DNA, the CDR3 is TGTGCCAGCAGTTTAAGAGGGACTAGCATCTACGAGCAGTACTTC. V and J are TRBV27 and TRBJ2-7; 9 nucleotides agree with TRBD2. The J segment lost 3 bases and the V segment lost 2 bases, leaving 5 bases of the junction unmatched. Germline V gene lookup returns CDR1 MNHEY and CDR2 SMNVEV (reference sequence). This CDR3 is built from 15 residues.